Listed below are T cell receptor beta chains from one sample, sequenced in a study of blood T cell repertoires in COVID-19. Produced via immunoSEQ multiplex PCR; TCRdb's table is partial and in-frame only. The sample has approximately 380,000 clones; about 85% are singletons. The sample was peripheral blood. The receptors derive from a young woman with acute or convalescent COVID-19. Both conserved end residues are part of each CDR3. The D gene is left open where the match is weak. For some rows the clone size is stated as once, few or many, or as a class when expanded; others skip it.

clone size: .; D gene: TRBD2; J gene: TRBJ2-3; V gene: TRBV7-3; CDR3 DNA: TGTGCCAGCAGCGAATTAGCGGGGTCAGATACGCAGTATTTT; CDR3 protein: CASSELAGSDTQYF
clone size: .; D gene: .; J gene: TRBJ1-5; V gene: TRBV19; CDR3 DNA: TGTGCCAGTAGTATAGATCTGTACAGATCGGCCCAGCCCCAGCATTTT; CDR3 protein: CASSIDLYRSAQPQHF
clone size: .; D gene: .; J gene: TRBJ1-5; V gene: TRBV19; CDR3 DNA: TGTGCCAGTAGTATGGGGCCCGGGAATCAGCCCCAGCATTTT; CDR3 protein: CASSMGPGNQPQHF
clone size: few; D gene: TRBD1; J gene: TRBJ1-2; V gene: TRBV5-1; CDR3 DNA: TGCGCCAGCAGCACGCTACAGGGGGCGAAAGGTGACTACACCTTC; CDR3 protein: CASSTLQGAKGDYTF
clone size: .; D gene: .; J gene: TRBJ2-6; V gene: TRBV30; CDR3 DNA: TGTGCCTTGACAGATTACTCTGGGGCCAACGTCCTGACTTTC; CDR3 protein: CALTDYSGANVLTF
clone size: .; D gene: .; J gene: TRBJ1-2; V gene: TRBV15; CDR3 DNA: TGTGCCACCAGCAGAGACCTCCAGGGTGGCTACACCTTC; CDR3 protein: CATSRDLQGGYTF
clone size: few; D gene: TRBD1; J gene: TRBJ1-1; V gene: TRBV7-8; CDR3 DNA: TGTGCCAGCAGCTCCCCCGACAGGGGGCGAGGTGAAGCTTTCTTT; CDR3 protein: CASSSPDRGRGEAFF
clone size: .; D gene: .; J gene: TRBJ1-2; V gene: TRBV7-3; CDR3 DNA: TGTGCCAGCAGCTTAGGCAGAGGCTATGGCTACACCTTC; CDR3 protein: CASSLGRGYGYTF
clone size: .; D gene: TRBD2; J gene: TRBJ2-7; V gene: TRBV5-1; CDR3 DNA: TGCGCCAGCAGCCCCGGGACTACCATCTACGAGCAGTACTTC; CDR3 protein: CASSPGTTIYEQYF
clone size: .; D gene: .; J gene: TRBJ2-2; V gene: TRBV6-4; CDR3 DNA: TGTGCCAGCAGAACGCGGTCGAACACCGGGGAGCTGTTTTTT; CDR3 protein: CASRTRSNTGELFF
clone size: .; D gene: .; J gene: TRBJ1-4; V gene: TRBV5-6; CDR3 DNA: TGTGCCAGCAGCTTGTACGGGTTCAATGAAAAACTGTTTTTT; CDR3 protein: CASSLYGFNEKLFF
clone size: .; D gene: .; J gene: TRBJ2-7; V gene: TRBV10-1; CDR3 DNA: TGCGCCAGCAGTGACAGGCGACAGCAGTACTTC; CDR3 protein: CASSDRRQQYF
clone size: few; D gene: TRBD1; J gene: TRBJ2-5; V gene: TRBV10-3; CDR3 DNA: TGTGCCATCAGTGAGCGGGACAGGGGGTTTCAAGAGACCCAGTACTTC; CDR3 protein: CAISERDRGFQETQYF
clone size: .; D gene: TRBD2; J gene: TRBJ2-2; V gene: TRBV9; CDR3 DNA: TGTGCCAGCACCCTTGGCGGGGGAGAAGGGGAGCTGTTTTTT; CDR3 protein: CASTLGGGEGELFF
clone size: .; D gene: .; J gene: TRBJ1-3; V gene: TRBV2; CDR3 DNA: TGTGCCAGCAGTGAACAGGGATACTACTCTGGAAACACCATATATTTT; CDR3 protein: CASSEQGYYSGNTIYF
clone size: .; D gene: .; J gene: TRBJ2-6; V gene: TRBV2; CDR3 DNA: TGTGCCAGCAGAGGGGCTGGGGCCAACGTCCTGACTTTC; CDR3 protein: CASRGAGANVLTF
clone size: .; D gene: .; J gene: TRBJ1-2; V gene: TRBV12-5; CDR3 DNA: TGTGCTAGTGGTTTGGTCCCCCCCCTTTTTTTAGGGATGGAGGCCTATGGCTACACCTTC; CDR3 protein: CASGLVPPLFLGMEAYGYTF
clone size: .; D gene: TRBD1; J gene: TRBJ1-2; V gene: TRBV20-1; CDR3 DNA: TGCAGTGCTAGTAGACAGGGAGTATGGGGCTACACCTTC; CDR3 protein: CSASRQGVWGYTF
clone size: once; D gene: TRBD1; J gene: TRBJ1-5; V gene: TRBV5-1; CDR3 DNA: TGCGCCAGCAGCCCCGGGACAGGGGACAATCAGCCCCAGCATTTT; CDR3 protein: CASSPGTGDNQPQHF
clone size: .; D gene: .; J gene: TRBJ1-1; V gene: TRBV4-2; CDR3 DNA: TGTGCCAGCAGCCCAAGCCCGGGGACTGAAGCTTTCTTT; CDR3 protein: CASSPSPGTEAFF
clone size: .; D gene: .; J gene: TRBJ1-1; V gene: TRBV14; CDR3 DNA: TGTGCCAGCAGCCAAGCTGAGTGGGCAGACACTGAAGCTTTCTTT; CDR3 protein: CASSQAEWADTEAFF
clone size: .; D gene: TRBD1; J gene: TRBJ1-3; V gene: TRBV10-1; CDR3 DNA: TGCGCCAGCAGGGGACCTGGGACAGTGCCCTCTGGAAACACCATATATTTT; CDR3 protein: CASRGPGTVPSGNTIYF
clone size: once; D gene: TRBD2; J gene: TRBJ2-5; V gene: TRBV28; CDR3 DNA: TGTGCCAGCAGTACCGGTAGCGGGTCTGGGACCCAGTACTTC; CDR3 protein: CASSTGSGSGTQYF
clone size: .; D gene: TRBD1; J gene: TRBJ1-1; V gene: TRBV18; CDR3 DNA: TGTGCCAGCTCAGACTCCTCCGGGACAGTTAACACTGAAGCTTTCTTT; CDR3 protein: CASSDSSGTVNTEAFF
clone size: .; D gene: .; J gene: TRBJ2-3; V gene: TRBV14; CDR3 DNA: TGTGCCAGCAGCCTTCCAGGGGCTGGCACAGATACGCAGTATTTT; CDR3 protein: CASSLPGAGTDTQYF
clone size: .; D gene: .; J gene: TRBJ2-3; V gene: TRBV28; CDR3 DNA: TGTGCCAGCAGTTTGAGAGAGTTCACAGATACGCAGTATTTT; CDR3 protein: CASSLREFTDTQYF
clone size: .; D gene: .; J gene: TRBJ2-2; V gene: TRBV7-9; CDR3 DNA: TGTGCCAGCAGCCAAGGGACAATCACCGGGGAGCTGTTTTTT; CDR3 protein: CASSQGTITGELFF